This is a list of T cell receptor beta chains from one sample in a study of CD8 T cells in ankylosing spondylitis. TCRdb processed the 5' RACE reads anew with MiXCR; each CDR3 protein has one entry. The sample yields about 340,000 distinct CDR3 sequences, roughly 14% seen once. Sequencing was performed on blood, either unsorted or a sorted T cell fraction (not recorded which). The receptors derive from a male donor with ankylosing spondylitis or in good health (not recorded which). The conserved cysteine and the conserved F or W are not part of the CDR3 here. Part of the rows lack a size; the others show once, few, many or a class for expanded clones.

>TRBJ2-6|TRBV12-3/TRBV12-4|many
ASSLRGPGANVLT
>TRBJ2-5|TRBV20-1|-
SARGSEETQY
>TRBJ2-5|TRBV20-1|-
SEQVGGETQY
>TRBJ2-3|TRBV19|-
ATGQSIQSDTQY
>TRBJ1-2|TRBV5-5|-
ASSLAGVANYGYT
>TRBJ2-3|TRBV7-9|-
ASSPTVVGTGDTQY
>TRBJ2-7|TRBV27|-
ASKYRVGGEQY
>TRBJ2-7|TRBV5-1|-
ASSIDRATYEQY
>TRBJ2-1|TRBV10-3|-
AIRGVAGGNEQF
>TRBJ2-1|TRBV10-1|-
ASSEEGKGSNEQF
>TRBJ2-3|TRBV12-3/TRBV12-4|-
ASSLGFGSGGELNTQY
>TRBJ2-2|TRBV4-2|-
ASSARLAGGPGELF
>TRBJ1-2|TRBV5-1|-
ASSLGPGTTYGYT
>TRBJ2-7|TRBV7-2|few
ASSLEDSYEQY
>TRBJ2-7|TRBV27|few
ASSLFAGGRGFVEQY
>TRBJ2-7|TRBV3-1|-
ASSPNSGTTTYEQY
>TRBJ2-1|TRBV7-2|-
ASSSPWDFNEQF
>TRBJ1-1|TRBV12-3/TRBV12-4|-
ASSSNLDGAEAF
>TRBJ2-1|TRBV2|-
ASSAGGWEQF
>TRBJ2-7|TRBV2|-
ARRPPGVYEQY
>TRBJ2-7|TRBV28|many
ASSFSWTGVSYEQY
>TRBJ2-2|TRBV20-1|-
SARQNGPNTGELF
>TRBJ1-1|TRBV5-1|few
ASSLAGMSQAF
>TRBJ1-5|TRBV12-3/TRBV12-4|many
ASSFNGPNQPQH
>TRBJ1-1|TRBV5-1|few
ASSFALPGTEAF
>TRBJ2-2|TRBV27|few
ASSRTTIRVGELF
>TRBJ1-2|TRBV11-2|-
ASAGQTLYGYT
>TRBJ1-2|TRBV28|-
ASRDTGYSYYGYT
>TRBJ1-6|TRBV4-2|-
ASSQEAANSPLH